The rows below give T cell receptor beta chains drawn from one sample of a study of CD8+CD57+ T cells in acquired aplastic anemia. One entry per CDR3 protein results from TCRdb running MiXCR on the reads. The table includes hundreds of thousands of distinct CDR3 sequences, approximately 45% detected once. The sample was sorted CD4+, CD8+, or CD8+CD57+ T cells (not recorded which) from PBMCs. Receptors were obtained from a human donor with aplastic anemia. CDR3s include the opening cysteine and the closing phenylalanine or tryptophan. Fields, in order: CDR3 DNA, CDR3 protein, clone size, D gene, V gene, J gene. The D gene is left open where the match is weak. Size is stated for part of the rows, as once, few or many counts, or as a class when the clone is expanded.

CDR3 DNA: TGTGCCACCAGTGCCTCAGCCCGGGACAGGGCTGGGGGGAATGAGCAGTTCTTC
CDR3 protein: CATSASARDRAGGNEQFF
clone size: many
D gene: TRBD1
V gene: TRBV24-1
J gene: TRBJ2-1

CDR3 DNA: TGTGCCAGCAGTTTTGGGGGGACTAGCGGCCAACCACTACTCACAGATACGCAGTATTTT
CDR3 protein: CASSFGGTSGQPLLTDTQYF
clone size: .
D gene: TRBD2
V gene: TRBV28
J gene: TRBJ2-3

CDR3 DNA: TGCGCCAGCAGCCCGCGGACGGGGGGGTATTCCTACGAGCAGTACTTC
CDR3 protein: CASSPRTGGYSYEQYF
clone size: once
D gene: TRBD2
V gene: TRBV7-9
J gene: TRBJ2-7

CDR3 DNA: TGTGCCACCAGCAGAGGGACGGAGGGGGCTGGCGGGGCCAACGTCCTGACTTTC
CDR3 protein: CATSRGTEGAGGANVLTF
clone size: .
D gene: .
V gene: TRBV15
J gene: TRBJ2-6

CDR3 DNA: TGCGCCAGCAGCTTCCAAGGGGCTAACTATGGCTACACCTTC
CDR3 protein: CASSFQGANYGYTF
clone size: many
D gene: .
V gene: TRBV5-1
J gene: TRBJ1-2

CDR3 DNA: TGTGCCAGCAGGGGGACAGGGACCTATATGAACACTGAAGCTTTCTTT
CDR3 protein: CASRGTGTYMNTEAFF
clone size: .
D gene: TRBD1
V gene: TRBV9
J gene: TRBJ1-1

CDR3 DNA: TGTGCCAGCAGTTTTCGGGGCGGGGATGAGCAGTTCTTC
CDR3 protein: CASSFRGGDEQFF
clone size: .
D gene: .
V gene: TRBV12-3/TRBV12-4
J gene: TRBJ2-1

CDR3 DNA: TGTGCCAGTAGGGACAGGTCTTACACAGATACGCAGTATTTT
CDR3 protein: CASRDRSYTDTQYF
clone size: few
D gene: TRBD1
V gene: TRBV19
J gene: TRBJ2-3

CDR3 DNA: TGTGCCAGCAGTGCCCTAGCGGGAGCGGGTGCTGAAGCTTTCTTT
CDR3 protein: CASSALAGAGAEAFF
clone size: .
D gene: .
V gene: TRBV25-1
J gene: TRBJ1-1

CDR3 DNA: TGTGCCAGCAGCTTGAGTGGGGTCAATGAGCAGTTCTTC
CDR3 protein: CASSLSGVNEQFF
clone size: many
D gene: .
V gene: TRBV5-6
J gene: TRBJ2-1

CDR3 DNA: TGTGCCAGCAGCGTAGCCGGGACACCCTACGAGCAGTACTTC
CDR3 protein: CASSVAGTPYEQYF
clone size: few
D gene: .
V gene: TRBV2
J gene: TRBJ2-7

CDR3 DNA: TGTGCCAGCAGCCCGGGGAGGGGGGCGCGCGGGCAAGCTTTCTTT
CDR3 protein: CASSPGRGARGQAFF
clone size: many
D gene: .
V gene: TRBV7-8
J gene: TRBJ1-1

CDR3 DNA: TGTGCCAGCAGCGTAGCTGACTACGGGGACGAGCAGTACTTC
CDR3 protein: CASSVADYGDEQYF
clone size: many
D gene: .
V gene: TRBV9
J gene: TRBJ2-7

CDR3 DNA: TGTGCCACAGGGACGGTGAACACTGAAGCTTTCTTT
CDR3 protein: CATGTVNTEAFF
clone size: .
D gene: .
V gene: TRBV15
J gene: TRBJ1-1

CDR3 DNA: TGCGCCAGCAGCTTGGGAGGGACCAATCAGCCCCAGCATTTT
CDR3 protein: CASSLGGTNQPQHF
clone size: .
D gene: .
V gene: TRBV5-1
J gene: TRBJ1-5

CDR3 DNA: TGTGCCAGCAGACCGGGTCAGGAGGGCAATCAGCCCCAGCATTTT
CDR3 protein: CASRPGQEGNQPQHF
clone size: many
D gene: .
V gene: TRBV6-1
J gene: TRBJ1-5

CDR3 DNA: TGTGCCAGCAGCTTAACCGGGGCCCCGGCTAACTATGGCTACACCTTC
CDR3 protein: CASSLTGAPANYGYTF
clone size: many
D gene: .
V gene: TRBV7-3
J gene: TRBJ1-2

CDR3 DNA: TGTGCCAGCAGTGACGGAAGGAACACTGAAGCTTTCTTT
CDR3 protein: CASSDGRNTEAFF
clone size: many
D gene: .
V gene: TRBV2
J gene: TRBJ1-1

CDR3 DNA: TGCAGTGCTAGAGGACAGGGGTTTTACACTGAAGCTTTCTTT
CDR3 protein: CSARGQGFYTEAFF
clone size: many
D gene: TRBD1
V gene: TRBV20-1
J gene: TRBJ1-1

CDR3 DNA: TGTGCCAGCAGAGACCTAGGAGGGCCGCGGGACAATGAGCAGTTCTTC
CDR3 protein: CASRDLGGPRDNEQFF
clone size: .
D gene: .
V gene: TRBV6-2/TRBV6-3
J gene: TRBJ2-1

CDR3 DNA: TGCAGTGCTGGGGGTGGGGTCTACTACTATGGCTACACCTTC
CDR3 protein: CSAGGGVYYYGYTF
clone size: .
D gene: .
V gene: TRBV20-1
J gene: TRBJ1-2

CDR3 DNA: TGTGCCAGCAGCAAGGAGTCCTACACAAACTTCGCTATGGGCTATGGCTACACCTTC
CDR3 protein: CASSKESYTNFAMGYGYTF
clone size: many
D gene: .
V gene: TRBV7-9
J gene: TRBJ1-2

CDR3 DNA: TGCGCCAGCAGCCAAGCCGGCGGTGCAACTAATGAAAAACTGTTTTTT
CDR3 protein: CASSQAGGATNEKLFF
clone size: few
D gene: .
V gene: TRBV4-3
J gene: TRBJ1-4

CDR3 DNA: TGTGCCAGCAGTGAAACGGCTTTCTTT
CDR3 protein: CASSETAFF
clone size: .
D gene: .
V gene: TRBV2
J gene: TRBJ1-1

CDR3 DNA: TGTGCCAGCAGCTTCGACAGGGGTTTCAACGAGCAGTACTTC
CDR3 protein: CASSFDRGFNEQYF
clone size: .
D gene: TRBD1
V gene: TRBV12-3/TRBV12-4
J gene: TRBJ2-7

CDR3 DNA: TGCAGTGCCCGGGGGACCTACCAAGATGGGGAGGCCACCTACAATGAGCAGTTCTTC
CDR3 protein: CSARGTYQDGEATYNEQFF
clone size: many
D gene: .
V gene: TRBV20-1
J gene: TRBJ2-1

CDR3 DNA: TGTGCCAGCAGATTCACGGTTAGCTCCTACAATGAGCAGTTCTTC
CDR3 protein: CASRFTVSSYNEQFF
clone size: many
D gene: .
V gene: TRBV2
J gene: TRBJ2-1

CDR3 DNA: TGTGCCAGTAGTGCCGGACAGGGGAGTAACCACGAGCAGTACTTC
CDR3 protein: CASSAGQGSNHEQYF
clone size: .
D gene: TRBD1
V gene: TRBV19
J gene: TRBJ2-7

CDR3 DNA: TGTGCCACCAGCTTCAGAGTTGCAACTAATGAAAAACTGTTTTTT
CDR3 protein: CATSFRVATNEKLFF
clone size: .
D gene: .
V gene: TRBV15
J gene: TRBJ1-4

CDR3 DNA: TGTGCCACCAGTGATGGGGCAGGCGGCTACACCTTC
CDR3 protein: CATSDGAGGYTF
clone size: .
D gene: .
V gene: TRBV24-1
J gene: TRBJ1-2

CDR3 DNA: TGTGCCAGCACTAAGAAGGACAGTGCTTATGGAAACACCATATATTTT
CDR3 protein: CASTKKDSAYGNTIYF
clone size: .
D gene: .
V gene: TRBV6-1
J gene: TRBJ1-3

CDR3 DNA: TGTGCCAGTAGTATAGTTAGCCAAGAGACCCAGTACTTC
CDR3 protein: CASSIVSQETQYF
clone size: many
D gene: .
V gene: TRBV19
J gene: TRBJ2-5

CDR3 DNA: TGTGCCAGCCGGACCCCAGGTTATAGCAATCAGCCCCAGCATTTT
CDR3 protein: CASRTPGYSNQPQHF
clone size: once
D gene: .
V gene: TRBV19
J gene: TRBJ1-5

CDR3 DNA: TGTGCCAGCAGCGAAGGGACAGGGGGTAGGAACACTGAAGCTTTCTTT
CDR3 protein: CASSEGTGGRNTEAFF
clone size: few
D gene: TRBD1
V gene: TRBV5-8
J gene: TRBJ1-1

CDR3 DNA: TGTGCCAGCAGCTTGGGGAATGGCTACACCTTC
CDR3 protein: CASSLGNGYTF
clone size: many
D gene: .
V gene: TRBV5-1
J gene: TRBJ1-2

CDR3 DNA: TGTGCCAGCAGCGTACAGGGGGCGAGAGCTTTCTTT
CDR3 protein: CASSVQGARAFF
clone size: .
D gene: TRBD1
V gene: TRBV7-8
J gene: TRBJ1-1

CDR3 DNA: TGTGCCAGCACAGGGACAGAGGGTGGTCAGCCCCAGCATTTT
CDR3 protein: CASTGTEGGQPQHF
clone size: few
D gene: TRBD1
V gene: TRBV6-6
J gene: TRBJ1-5

CDR3 DNA: TGTGCCAGCAGTGAAAGGTCTGGTCAGCCCCAGCATTTT
CDR3 protein: CASSERSGQPQHF
clone size: once
D gene: .
V gene: TRBV2
J gene: TRBJ1-5

CDR3 DNA: TGTGCCAGCGCTCTAGGGAGACCAGAAAAAAACTTC
CDR3 protein: CASALGRPEKNF
clone size: many
D gene: .
V gene: TRBV9
J gene: TRBJ2-7

CDR3 DNA: TGTGCCACCAGTGATTGGCCGGGACAGACCTACAATGAGCAGTTCTTC
CDR3 protein: CATSDWPGQTYNEQFF
clone size: .
D gene: TRBD1
V gene: TRBV24-1
J gene: TRBJ2-1

CDR3 DNA: TGTGCCAGCAGCCCACAGGGTACCACTGAAGCTTTCTTT
CDR3 protein: CASSPQGTTEAFF
clone size: many
D gene: .
V gene: TRBV13
J gene: TRBJ1-1

CDR3 DNA: TGTGCCAGCAGGCCGACAGGGGGATCTGGAAACACCATATATTTT
CDR3 protein: CASRPTGGSGNTIYF
clone size: few
D gene: TRBD1
V gene: TRBV5-6
J gene: TRBJ1-3

CDR3 DNA: TGTGCCACCAGTTTCTGGGCGGGGAAGGGCTACACCTTC
CDR3 protein: CATSFWAGKGYTF
clone size: .
D gene: .
V gene: TRBV24-1
J gene: TRBJ1-2

CDR3 DNA: TGTGCCACCAGCAGTCGTAGCGGGAGCTTCTACGAGCAGTACTTC
CDR3 protein: CATSSRSGSFYEQYF
clone size: once
D gene: TRBD2
V gene: TRBV15
J gene: TRBJ2-7

CDR3 DNA: TGTGCCAGCAGCCGGGGGACGGCGGTTTATGGCTACACCTTC
CDR3 protein: CASSRGTAVYGYTF
clone size: .
D gene: .
V gene: TRBV7-3
J gene: TRBJ1-2

CDR3 DNA: TGTGCCAGCAGCTTAGGGGCCGTGACAGGACAGTTCTTC
CDR3 protein: CASSLGAVTGQFF
clone size: many
D gene: .
V gene: TRBV7-2
J gene: TRBJ2-1